This entry lists 11 T cell receptor beta chains sequenced from one sample in a study of blood T cell repertoires in COVID-19 (dated by TCRdb to the early 2020s). The method was the immunoSEQ multiplex PCR assay. Entries here come from immuneACCESS through TCRdb and include only in-frame sequences with V and J called. Some clones fail to appear in such tables; in the studies checked, an unresolved V gene covers under half of the shortfall, and the cause of the remainder is unknown. The sample table lists 450,000 to 500,000 clones, 75% to 90% of them with a count of one. Approximately 3% of the sample is in the top ten clones. The sequencing sample was made of peripheral blood. These receptor sequences come from a human donor in a cohort sampled during active COVID-19.

This rearrangement joins TRBV30 to TRBJ1-3; unclear D gene. The CDR3 runs to 13 residues. The V gene's germline CDR1 is GTSNPN and CDR2 SVGIG (reference sequence). Trimming cost V 3 bases and J 9 bases, with 15 bases left between them. The CDR3 here is CAWRAALRGTIYF. In DNA form, the CDR3 reads TGTGCCTGGAGGGCTGCACTGAGAGGCACCATATATTTT.

This clone came up a few times. The chain links TRBV3-1 (or the pseudogene TRBV3-2) to TRBJ2-7, with TRBD2 identical over 8 bases. Germline CDR1 and CDR2: LGHDT and YNNKEL (reference sequence). The CDR3 is made up of 15 amino acids. Trimming took 6 bases from V and 6 from J; bases not matched to a gene: 13. In DNA, the CDR3 is TGTGCCAGCAGTCAGAATAGCGGGATACGGGGCGAGCAGTACTTC. As protein: CASSQNSGIRGEQYF.

This clone has just one count. V gene TRBV13 combines with J gene TRBJ1-5; possible D gene TRBD1, 5 bases. Germline CDR1 reads PRHDT; CDR2 reads FYEKMQ (reference sequence). The V end was cut by 0 bases, the J end by 0 bases, with 12 bases between. This CDR3 is built from 17 residues. The CDR3 coding sequence is TGTGCCAGCAGCTTAGGAACGGGGGGAAATAGCAATCAGCCCCAGCATTTT. Protein: CASSLGTGGNSNQPQHF.

The rearrangement links TRBV4-1 to TRBJ1-2; D possibly corresponds to TRBD1 (6 bases). Trimming pared 4 bases from V and 5 bases from J, leaving 20 bases between. Germline V gene sequence: CDR1 MGHRA, CDR2 YSYEKL. This CDR3 region has 16 residues. CDR3 nucleotide sequence: TGCGCCAGCAGCCCCCGGGGAACAGGGAGACTTTATGGCTACACCTTC. It specifies CASSPRGTGRLYGYTF.

The chain has TRBV27 and TRBJ1-2; D is undetermined. Germline V gene sequence: CDR1 MNHEY, CDR2 SMNVEV (reference sequence). This CDR3 is 15 amino acids long. V lost 2 bases, J lost 4 bases, and 14 bases lay in between. The CDR3 DNA is TGTGCCAGCAGTTTAAGCGGCGACGGTTCCTATGGCTACACCTTC. It codes for CASSLSGDGSYGYTF.

The rearrangement uses TRBV30 and TRBJ2-3; 12 bases align to TRBD2. The CDR3 sequence is 15 residues long. The V and J ends lost 3 bases and 7 bases, in that order; junction bases with no gene match: 8. In germline, CDR1 is GTSNPN, CDR2 SVGIG (reference sequence). The CDR3, as DNA: TGTGCCTGGAGGCGTTCAGGACTAGCGGGAAATACGCAGTATTTT. Its translation is CAWRRSGLAGNTQYF. Combining the CDR3 with reference TRBV30 and TRBJ2-3 gives the whole variable domain SQTIHQWPATLVQPVGSPLSLECTVEGTSNPNLYWYRQAAGRGLQLLFYSVGIGQISSEVPQNLSASRPQDRQFILSSKKLLLSDSGFYLCAWRRSGLAGNTQYFGPGTRLTVL.

V gene TRBV28 combines with J gene TRBJ2-1; 12 bases agree with TRBD2. The germline V gene has CDR1 MDHEN and CDR2 SYDVKM. J gave up 3 bases and V 10 bases, and 10 bases lay outside the gene matches. The CDR3 has 16 residues. The CDR3 here is CATTRLAGDHYNEQFF. In DNA form, the CDR3 reads TGTGCCACTACCCGACTAGCGGGGGATCACTACAATGAGCAGTTCTTC.

The genes are TRBV7-2 and TRBJ2-1, with TRBD2 matching over 8 bases. This CDR3 is 16 amino acids long. The V segment lost 5 bases and the J segment 5 bases; nucleotides outside the gene matches: 11. Germline V gene lookup returns CDR1 SGHTA and CDR2 FQGNSA. The CDR3 DNA follows: TGTGCCAGCAGCCAATCTAGCGGGCGCGCAAACAATGAGCAGTTCTTC. Encoded protein: CASSQSSGRANNEQFF.

The chain couples TRBV7-6 to TRBJ2-2; TRBD2 matches at 9 bases. The germline V gene encodes CDR1 SGHVS and CDR2 FNYEAQ. The CDR3 consists of 20 residues. The V segment lost 5 bases and the J segment 5 bases; nucleotides outside the gene matches: 21. CDR3 DNA: TGTGCCAGCAGCACTAGAGTATTAGCGGGAGCCCGCGGTGGGACCGGGGAGCTGTTTTTT. Residues: CASSTRVLAGARGGTGELFF.

V is TRBV4-3 and J is TRBJ2-1; possible D gene TRBD2, 5 bases. V was shortened by 2 bases and J by 9 bases, with 11 bases between the two germline ends. Germline lookup yields CDR1 LGHNA and CDR2 YSLEER. The CDR3 loop spans 13 amino acids. The CDR3 sequence: CASSQLLVSEQFF. In DNA, the CDR3 is TGCGCCAGCAGCCAACTACTAGTTAGTGAGCAGTTCTTC.

The V and J genes are TRBV9 and TRBJ2-7, with D perhaps matching TRBD2 (6 bases). The V gene lost 0 bases and the J gene lost 4 bases, with 14 bases spanning the gap. The CDR3 spans 15 residues. Germline values: CDR1 SGDLS, CDR2 YYNGEE. The CDR3 nucleotides are TGTGCCAGCAGCGTAGGGATTAGCGGTTTTTACGAGCAGTACTTC. Translated: CASSVGISGFYEQYF.